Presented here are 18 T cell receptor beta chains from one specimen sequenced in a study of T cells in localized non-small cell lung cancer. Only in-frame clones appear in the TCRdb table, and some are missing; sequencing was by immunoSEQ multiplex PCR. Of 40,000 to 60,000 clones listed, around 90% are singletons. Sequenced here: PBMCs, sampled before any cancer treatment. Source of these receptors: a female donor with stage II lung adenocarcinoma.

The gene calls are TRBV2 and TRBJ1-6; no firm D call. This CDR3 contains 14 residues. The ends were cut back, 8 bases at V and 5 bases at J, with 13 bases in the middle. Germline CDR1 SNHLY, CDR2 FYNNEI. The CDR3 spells CASSSGSHNSPLHF. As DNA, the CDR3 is TGTGCCAGCTCCTCGGGCAGCCATAATTCACCCCTCCACTTT.

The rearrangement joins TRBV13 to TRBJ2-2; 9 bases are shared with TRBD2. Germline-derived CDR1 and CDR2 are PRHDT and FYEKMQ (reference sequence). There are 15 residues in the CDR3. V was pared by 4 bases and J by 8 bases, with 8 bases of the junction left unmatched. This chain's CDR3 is CASSSLAGRSGELFF. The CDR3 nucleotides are TGTGCCAGCAGCTCCCTAGCGGGGCGGTCGGGGGAGCTGTTTTTT.

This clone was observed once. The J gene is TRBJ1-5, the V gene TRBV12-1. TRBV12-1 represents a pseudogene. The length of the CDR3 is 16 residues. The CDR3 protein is CASSPRGAESNQPQHF. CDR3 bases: TGTGCCAGCAGCCCTCGGGGGGCAGAGAGCAATCAGCCCCAGCATTTT.

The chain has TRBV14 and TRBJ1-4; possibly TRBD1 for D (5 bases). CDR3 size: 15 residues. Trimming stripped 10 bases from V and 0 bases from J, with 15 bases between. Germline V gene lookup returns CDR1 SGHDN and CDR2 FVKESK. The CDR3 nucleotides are TGTGCCACGAAACGCGGGGCGGCAACTAATGAAAAACTGTTTTTT. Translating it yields CATKRGAATNEKLFF.

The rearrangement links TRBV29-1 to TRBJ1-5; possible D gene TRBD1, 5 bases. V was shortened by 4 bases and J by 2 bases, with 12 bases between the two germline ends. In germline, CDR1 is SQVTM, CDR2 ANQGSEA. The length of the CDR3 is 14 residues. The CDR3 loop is CSVVLGAGNQPQHF. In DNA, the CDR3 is TGCAGCGTTGTCCTCGGGGCTGGCAATCAGCCCCAGCATTTT.

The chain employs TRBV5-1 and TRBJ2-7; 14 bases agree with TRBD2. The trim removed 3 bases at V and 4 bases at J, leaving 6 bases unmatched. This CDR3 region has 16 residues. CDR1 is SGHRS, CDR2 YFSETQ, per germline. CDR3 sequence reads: CASSSGTSGGNYEQYF. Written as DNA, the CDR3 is TGCGCCAGCAGCTCCGGGACTAGCGGGGGCAATTACGAGCAGTACTTC.

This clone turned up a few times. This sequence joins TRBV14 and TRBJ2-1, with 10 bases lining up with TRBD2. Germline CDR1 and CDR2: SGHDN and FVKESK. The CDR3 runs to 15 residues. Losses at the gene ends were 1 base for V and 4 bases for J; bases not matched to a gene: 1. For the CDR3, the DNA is TGTGCCAGCAGCCAAGCTAGCGGGGGTTACAATGAGCAGTTCTTC. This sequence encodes CASSQASGGYNEQFF.

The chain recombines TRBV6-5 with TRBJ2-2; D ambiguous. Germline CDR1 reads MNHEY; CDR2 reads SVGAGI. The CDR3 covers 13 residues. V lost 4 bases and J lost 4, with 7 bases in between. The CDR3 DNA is TGTGCCAGCAGTTTCCCTGCCACCGGGGAGCTGTTTTTT. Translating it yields CASSFPATGELFF.

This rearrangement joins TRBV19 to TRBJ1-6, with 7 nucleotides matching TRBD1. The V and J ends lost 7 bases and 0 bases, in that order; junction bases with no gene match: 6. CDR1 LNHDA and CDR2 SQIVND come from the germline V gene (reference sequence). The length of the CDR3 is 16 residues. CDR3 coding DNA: TGTGCCAGTAAAGGGACAGTTAGCTCCTATAATTCACCCCTCCACTTT. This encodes CASKGTVSSYNSPLHF.

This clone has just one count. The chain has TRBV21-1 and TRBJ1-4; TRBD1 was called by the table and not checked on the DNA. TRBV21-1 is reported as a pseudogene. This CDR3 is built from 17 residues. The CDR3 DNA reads TGTGCCAGCAGCAAAACCCCGGGACAGGCAACTAATGAAAAACTGTTTTTT. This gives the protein CASSKTPGQATNEKLFF.

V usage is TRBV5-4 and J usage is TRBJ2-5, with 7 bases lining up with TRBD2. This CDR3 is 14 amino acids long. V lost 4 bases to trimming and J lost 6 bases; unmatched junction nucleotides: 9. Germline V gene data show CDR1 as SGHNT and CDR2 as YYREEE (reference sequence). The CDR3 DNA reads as TGTGCCAGCAGCCCCTCGGGGGAGGGACAGACCCAGTACTTC. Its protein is CASSPSGEGQTQYF.

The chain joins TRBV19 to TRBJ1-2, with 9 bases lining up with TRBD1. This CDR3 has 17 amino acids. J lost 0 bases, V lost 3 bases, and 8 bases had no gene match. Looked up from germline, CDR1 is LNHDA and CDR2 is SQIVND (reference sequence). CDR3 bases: TGTGCCAGTAGTATGAGAGGGGGGACAGGGCCTAACTATGGCTACACCTTC. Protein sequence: CASSMRGGTGPNYGYTF.

The chain's CDR3 is CASSSRLYGGRKETQYF. The CDR3 DNA sequence: TGTGCCAGCAGCTCGAGGCTTTATGGGGGACGCAAAGAGACCCAGTACTTC. V and J are TRBV5-4 and TRBJ2-5; D tentatively reads TRBD1 or TRBD2 (5 bases each). Germline V lookup: CDR1 SGHNT, CDR2 YYREEE (reference sequence). V was cut by 3 bases and J by 3 bases, with 21 bases left in between. This CDR3 is built from 17 residues.

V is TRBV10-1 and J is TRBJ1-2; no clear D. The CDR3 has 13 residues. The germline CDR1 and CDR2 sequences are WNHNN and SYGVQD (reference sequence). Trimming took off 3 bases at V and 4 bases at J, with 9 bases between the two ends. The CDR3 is CASSETGSYGYTF. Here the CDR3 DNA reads TGCGCCAGCAGTGAAACGGGGTCCTATGGCTACACCTTC.

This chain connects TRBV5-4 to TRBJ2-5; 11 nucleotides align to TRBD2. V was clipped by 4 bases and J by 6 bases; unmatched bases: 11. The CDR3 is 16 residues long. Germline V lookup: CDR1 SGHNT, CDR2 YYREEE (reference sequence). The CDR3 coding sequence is TGTGCCAGCAGCCCCCCAGGTAGCGGGGGGGGAAAGACCCAGTACTTC. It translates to CASSPPGSGGGKTQYF. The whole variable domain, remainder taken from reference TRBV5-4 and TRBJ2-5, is ETGVTQSPTHLIKTRGQQVTLRCSSQSGHNTVSWYQQALGQGPQFIFQYYREEENGRGNFPPRFSGLQFPNYSSELNVNALELDDSALYLCASSPPGSGGGKTQYFGPGTRLLVL.

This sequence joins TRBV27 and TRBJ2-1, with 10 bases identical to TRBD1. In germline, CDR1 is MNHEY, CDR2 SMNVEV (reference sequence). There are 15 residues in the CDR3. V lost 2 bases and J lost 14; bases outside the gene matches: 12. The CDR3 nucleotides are TGTGCCAGCAGTTTAGGACGGACAGGGGGTAAGGGAGAGTTCTTC. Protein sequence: CASSLGRTGGKGEFF.

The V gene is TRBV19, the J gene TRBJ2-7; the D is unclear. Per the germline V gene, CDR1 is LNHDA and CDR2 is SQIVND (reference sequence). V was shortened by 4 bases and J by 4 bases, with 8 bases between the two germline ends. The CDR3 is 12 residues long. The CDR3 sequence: CASSSGRYEQYF. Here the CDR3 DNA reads TGTGCCAGTAGTAGCGGCAGATACGAGCAGTACTTC.

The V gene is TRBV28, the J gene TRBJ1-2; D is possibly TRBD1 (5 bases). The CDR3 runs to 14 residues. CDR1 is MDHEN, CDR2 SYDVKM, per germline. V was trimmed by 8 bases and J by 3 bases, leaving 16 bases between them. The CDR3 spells CASGPGHRYYGYTF. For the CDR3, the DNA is TGTGCCAGCGGCCCGGGGCATAGGTACTATGGCTACACCTTC.